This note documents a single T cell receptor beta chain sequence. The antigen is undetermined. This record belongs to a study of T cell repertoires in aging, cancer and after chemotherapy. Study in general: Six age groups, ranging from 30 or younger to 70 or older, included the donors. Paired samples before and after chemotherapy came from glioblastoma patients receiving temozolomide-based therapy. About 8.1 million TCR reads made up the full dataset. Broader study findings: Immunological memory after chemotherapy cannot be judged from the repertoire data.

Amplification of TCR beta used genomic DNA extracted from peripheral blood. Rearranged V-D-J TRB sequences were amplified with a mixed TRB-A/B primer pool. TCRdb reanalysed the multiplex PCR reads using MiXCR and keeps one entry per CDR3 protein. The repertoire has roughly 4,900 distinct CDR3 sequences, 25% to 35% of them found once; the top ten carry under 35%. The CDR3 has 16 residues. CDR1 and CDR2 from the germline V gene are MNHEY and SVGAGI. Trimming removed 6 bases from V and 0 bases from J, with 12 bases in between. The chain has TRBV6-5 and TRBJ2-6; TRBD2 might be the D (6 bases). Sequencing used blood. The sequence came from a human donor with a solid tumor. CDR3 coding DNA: TGTGCCAGCAGGCCTGGAGGGAACTCTGGGGCCAACGTCCTGACTTTC. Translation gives CASRPGGNSGANVLTF.